This note documents a single T cell receptor (beta chain) sequence. Exclusion criteria comprised uncontrolled infection, other autoimmune disease, pregnancy or lactation. Diagnoses used clinical symptoms, serum thyroxine and TRAb, thyroid ultrasound and orbital computed tomography. The data derive from a study of T cells in Graves' hyperthyroidism and ophthalmopathy. Using RNA transcripts as the source, TCR beta CDR3 regions were amplified. In the first-round RT-PCR of the TCR CDR3, the HTBI primer set was used. Each CDR3 protein is one row after TCRdb ran MiXCR on the multiplex PCR reads. The table records a few hundred thousand distinct CDR3 sequences, about 16% of them present only once. The V and J ends lost 5 bases and 1 base respectively, with 14 bases between them. The CDR3 totals 15 residues. Germline values: CDR1 SGHTA, CDR2 FQGNSA.

The sample consisted of blood. V is TRBV7-2 and J is TRBJ2-5; the D gene is possibly TRBD2 (6 bases). The sequence came from a woman aged 30 to 39 with Graves' ophthalmopathy. The CDR3 is CASSPGGRIQETQYF. For the CDR3, the DNA is TGTGCCAGCAGCCCCGGGGGTAGGATCCAAGAGACCCAGTACTTC.